This T cell receptor (beta chain) was sequenced for a study of T cells after yellow fever vaccination. CDR3 length: 15 amino acids. Losses at the gene ends were 2 bases for V and 9 bases for J; bases not matched to a gene: 11. TCRdb passed the 5' RACE reads through MiXCR, listing each CDR3 protein once. The data show around 590,000 distinct CDR3 sequences, roughly an eighth seen once. This material consisted of PBMCs, taken on the day of the yellow fever booster vaccination. V gene TRBV12-3 or TRBV12-4 combines with J gene TRBJ2-7, with 9 bases that match TRBD2. This sequence originates from a young man who received the YFV17D yellow fever vaccine. Here the CDR3 DNA reads TGTGCCAGCAGTTTACTAGCGGGAACCGTTTGGGGGCAGTACTTC. Translated: CASSLLAGTVWGQYF.